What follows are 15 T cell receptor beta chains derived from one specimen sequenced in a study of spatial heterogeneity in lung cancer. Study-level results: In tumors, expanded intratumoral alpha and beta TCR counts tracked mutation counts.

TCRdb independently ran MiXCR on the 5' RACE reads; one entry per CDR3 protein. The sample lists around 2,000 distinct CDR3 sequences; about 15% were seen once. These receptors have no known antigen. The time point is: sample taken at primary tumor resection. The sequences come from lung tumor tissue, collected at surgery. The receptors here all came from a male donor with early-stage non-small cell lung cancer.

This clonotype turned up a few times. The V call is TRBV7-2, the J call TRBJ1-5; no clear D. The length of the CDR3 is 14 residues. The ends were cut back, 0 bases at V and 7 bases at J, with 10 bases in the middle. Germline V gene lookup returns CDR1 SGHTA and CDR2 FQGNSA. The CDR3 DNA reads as TGTGCCAGCAGCTTAGCTGGGGTCGGGCAGCCCCAGCATTTT. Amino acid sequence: CASSLAGVGQPQHF.

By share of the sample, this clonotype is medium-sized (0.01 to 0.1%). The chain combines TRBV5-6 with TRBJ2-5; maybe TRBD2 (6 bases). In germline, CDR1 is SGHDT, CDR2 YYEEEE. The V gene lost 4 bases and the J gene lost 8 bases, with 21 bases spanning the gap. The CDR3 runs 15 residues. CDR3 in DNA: TGTGCCAGCAGCCCACCGGGACTCCGCGAAGGCACCCAGTACTTC. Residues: CASSPPGLREGTQYF.

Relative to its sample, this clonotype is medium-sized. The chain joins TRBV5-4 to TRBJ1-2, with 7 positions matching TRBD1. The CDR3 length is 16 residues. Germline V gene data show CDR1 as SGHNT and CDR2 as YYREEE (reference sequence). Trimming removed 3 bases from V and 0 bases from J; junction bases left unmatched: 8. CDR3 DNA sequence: TGTGCCAGCAGCTCAGGGGGAGTACCTTCTAACTATGGCTACACCTTC. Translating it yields CASSSGGVPSNYGYTF.

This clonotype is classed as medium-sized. In nucleotides, the CDR3 is TGTGCCAGCAACACGAGAGCCGGACAGGGCATCTACGAGCAGTACTTC. Translation gives CASNTRAGQGIYEQYF. The chain joins TRBV6-2 or TRBV6-3 to TRBJ2-7; 8 nucleotides match TRBD1. With V trimmed by 7 bases and J by 3 bases, 14 bases remained unmatched. The length of the CDR3 is 16 residues. Per germline, CDR1 MNHEY and CDR2 SVGEGT.

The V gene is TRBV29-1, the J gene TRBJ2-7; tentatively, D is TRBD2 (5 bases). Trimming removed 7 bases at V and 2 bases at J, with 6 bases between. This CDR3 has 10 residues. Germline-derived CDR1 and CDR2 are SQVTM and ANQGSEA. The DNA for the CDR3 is TGCAGCGCCGGGACCTACGAGCAGTACTTC. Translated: CSAGTYEQYF.

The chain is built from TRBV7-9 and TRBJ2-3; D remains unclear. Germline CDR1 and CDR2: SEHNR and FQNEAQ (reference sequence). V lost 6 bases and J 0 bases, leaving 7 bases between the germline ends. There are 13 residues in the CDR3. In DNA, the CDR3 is TGTGCCAGCAGTTCGAGTAGCACAGATACGCAGTATTTT. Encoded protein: CASSSSSTDTQYF.

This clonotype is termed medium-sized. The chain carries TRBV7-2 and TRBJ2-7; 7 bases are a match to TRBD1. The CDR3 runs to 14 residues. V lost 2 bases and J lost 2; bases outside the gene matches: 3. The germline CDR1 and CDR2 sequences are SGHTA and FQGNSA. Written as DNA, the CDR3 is TGTGCCAGCAGCTTATACCAGGGGGCCTACGAGCAGTACTTC. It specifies CASSLYQGAYEQYF. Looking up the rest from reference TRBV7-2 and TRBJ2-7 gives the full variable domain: GAGVSQSPSNKVTEKGKDVELRCDPISGHTALYWYRQSLGQGLEFLIYFQGNSAPDKSGLPSDRFSAERTGGSVSTLTIQRTQQEDSAVYLCASSLYQGAYEQYFGPGTRLTVT.

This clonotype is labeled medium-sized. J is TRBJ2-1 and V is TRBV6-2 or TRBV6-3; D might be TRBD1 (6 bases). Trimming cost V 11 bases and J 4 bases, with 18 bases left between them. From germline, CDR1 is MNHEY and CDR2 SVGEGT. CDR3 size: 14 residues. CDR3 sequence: CASMGTRGYNEQFF. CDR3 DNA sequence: TGTGCCTCTATGGGAACGAGGGGGTACAATGAGCAGTTCTTC.

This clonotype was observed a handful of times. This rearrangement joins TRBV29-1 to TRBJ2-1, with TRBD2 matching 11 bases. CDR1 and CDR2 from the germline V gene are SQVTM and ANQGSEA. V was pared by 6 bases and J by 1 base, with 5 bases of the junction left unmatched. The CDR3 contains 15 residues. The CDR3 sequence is CSVFLAGGSYNEQFF. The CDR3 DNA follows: TGCAGCGTCTTTTTAGCGGGGGGGTCCTACAATGAGCAGTTCTTC.

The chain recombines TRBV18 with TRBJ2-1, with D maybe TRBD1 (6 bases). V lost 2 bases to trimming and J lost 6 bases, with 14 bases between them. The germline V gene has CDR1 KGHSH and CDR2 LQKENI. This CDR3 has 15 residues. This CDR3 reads CASSPRAGEGNEQFF. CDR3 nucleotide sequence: TGTGCCAGCTCACCAAGGGCAGGGGAAGGCAATGAGCAGTTCTTC.

The CDR3 nucleotides are TGTGCCAGCAGCTTAAGTCAGGGGGCGCGAGAGCAGTACTTC. Amino acid sequence: CASSLSQGAREQYF. The rearrangement joins TRBV7-6 to TRBJ2-7; the match to TRBD1 covers 8 bases. The CDR3 sequence is 14 residues long. With 2 bases clipped from V and 7 bases from J, the junction kept 7 bases outside the gene matches. Per germline, CDR1 SGHVS and CDR2 FNYEAQ. The full variable domain, rest sourced from reference TRBV7-6 and TRBJ2-7, is GAGVSQSPRYKVTKRGQDVALRCDPISGHVSLYWYRQALGQGPEFLTYFNYEAQQDKSGLPNDRFSAERPEGSISTLTIQRTEQRDSAMYRCASSLSQGAREQYFGPGTRLTVT.

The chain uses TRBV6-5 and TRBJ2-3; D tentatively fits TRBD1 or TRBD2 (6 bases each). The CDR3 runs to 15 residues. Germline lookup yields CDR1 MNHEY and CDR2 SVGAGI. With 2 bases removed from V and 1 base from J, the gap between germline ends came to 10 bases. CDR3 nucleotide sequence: TGTGCCAGCAGTTACGGGGGGCTCGGCACAGATACGCAGTATTTT. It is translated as CASSYGGLGTDTQYF.

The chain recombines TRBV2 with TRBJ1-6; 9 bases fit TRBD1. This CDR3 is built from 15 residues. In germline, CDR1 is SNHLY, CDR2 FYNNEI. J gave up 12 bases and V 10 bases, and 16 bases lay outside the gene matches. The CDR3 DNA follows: TGTGCCACCGTCGGGGGGTGGGACAGGGCGTTACCCCTCCACTTT. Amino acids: CATVGGWDRALPLHF.

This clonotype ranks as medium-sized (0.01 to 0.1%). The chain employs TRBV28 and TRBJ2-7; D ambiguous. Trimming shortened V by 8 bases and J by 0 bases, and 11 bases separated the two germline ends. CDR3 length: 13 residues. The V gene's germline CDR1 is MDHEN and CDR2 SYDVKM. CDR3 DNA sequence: TGTGCCAGCTGTGGATCCAGCTCCTACGAGCAGTACTTC. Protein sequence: CASCGSSSYEQYF.

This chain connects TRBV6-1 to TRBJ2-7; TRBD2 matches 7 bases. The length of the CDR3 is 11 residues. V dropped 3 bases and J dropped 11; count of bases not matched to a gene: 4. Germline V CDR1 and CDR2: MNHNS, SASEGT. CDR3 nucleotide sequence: TGTGCCAGCAGTGACCCCCTAGCGGAGTACTTC. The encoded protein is CASSDPLAEYF.